This T cell receptor beta chain was profiled in a study of shared clonotypes between healthy human individuals. Sequencing was performed with immunoSEQ multiplex PCR; in TCRdb, only in-frame clones are kept and a portion is missing. This sample has about 2.1 million clones, with around 93% found just once. Naive CD8 cells lacked CD45RO, underwent positive selection for CCR7 and left out terminally differentiated effector memory CD45RA+ cells. V gave up 2 bases and J gave up 2 bases, with 19 bases separating them. This CDR3 is 17 amino acids long. CDR1 SGHAT and CDR2 FQNNGV come from the germline V gene.

This TCR was recovered from a man between 18 and 29 years old in good health. Some clones in this sample may be carry-over from other donors' samples. The sample consisted of naive CD8+ T cells from PBMCs. V is TRBV11-2 and J is TRBJ2-7, with a weak D call TRBD1 (6 bases). In DNA, the CDR3 is TGTGCCAGCAGCTTAAATATCCGGGACACGGGGCCCTACGAGCAGTACTTC. This gives the protein CASSLNIRDTGPYEQYF.